This T cell receptor (beta chain) is from a study of post-analysis software for immune sequencing data. Study summary: Relapsing-remitting, secondary progressive and progressive-relapsing courses of multiple sclerosis were included.

Study-wide results and limits: TRBV5-6, TRBV5-1 and TRBV20-1 were among several TRBV segments more frequent in patients than controls.

Germline V gives CDR1 SGDLS, CDR2 YYNGEE. The length of the CDR3 is 14 residues. The TCR beta cDNA libraries contained unique molecular identifiers. Input of roughly 0.9 to 11 million T cells yielded roughly 0.5 million cDNA molecules. Each CDR3 protein gets one entry after TCRdb re-called the PCR reads with MiXCR. The data contain around 770,000 distinct CDR3 sequences, 46% of them singletons. In the case of this clonotype: Antigen specificity is unknown. One end of the junction does not line up with germline, which may come from a read error.

The receptor was derived from a girl between 5 and 17 years old with multiple sclerosis. V and J are TRBV9 and TRBJ2-1, with 9 positions matching TRBD1. Sequenced sample: blood. CDR3 amino acids: CARSDRGTYNEQFF. The DNA of the CDR3 is TGTGCCAGAAGCGACAGGGGGACCTACAATGAGCAGTTCTTC.